The clone carrying this T cell receptor beta chain was detected only once. Antigen specificity is unknown. The test was conducted at deep level. Genomic DNA belonging to each subset was distributed in equal measure over several immunoSEQ plates. Sequencing was performed with immunoSEQ multiplex PCR; in TCRdb, only in-frame clones are kept and a portion is missing. The profile shows about half a million clones, approximately 82% of them singletons. This sample is part of a study of shared clonotypes between healthy human individuals. Genomic DNA for unsorted samples, which was extracted with the QIAamp DNA Blood Mini kit, came from some 100 million PBMCs. Study outcomes and limitations: Represented genetic and exposure-history diversity was restricted by having few donors.

Source material: PBMCs. This receptor was obtained from a woman in her thirties or forties in good health. Some clones in this sample may be carry-over from other donors' samples.

For the CDR3, the DNA is TGTGCCAGCAGCTTATTCGCAGATACGCAGTATTTT. Translation gives CASSLFADTQYF. The chain recombines TRBV7-6 with TRBJ2-3; D not certain. V was pared by 2 bases and J by 4 bases, with 4 bases between. From germline, CDR1 is SGHVS and CDR2 FNYEAQ. There are 12 residues in the CDR3.